A single TCR beta chain is shown here with its context. The specificity of this receptor is unknown. Per-nucleotide qualities are absent, and no much larger clonotype sits a single base away. The immunoSEQ Assay was used to sequence TCR beta CDR3 regions from DNA. The study's processing was this. T cell density was computed as TCR beta template counts normalized to usable DNA estimated by amplifying housekeeping genes. Richness was estimated using the preseqR package, with extrapolation to 400,000 templates for PBMC samples and to 120,000 templates for tissue samples. Clonality was taken to be one minus Pielou's evenness. Tissue-enriched TCRs were identified through differential abundance testing performed on productive amino-acid clonotypes, with a minimum total count of 5 and an alpha of 0.1. Repertoire overlap between compartments was quantified with the Jaccard Index and Morisita Overlap Index. GLIPH grouped TCR beta CDR3s together with public tetramer-defined viral CDR3s, and a viral motif had to include at least three viral sequences and also show V-gene enrichment. Sourced from immuneACCESS, this table was stored by TCRdb with only in-frame sequences that have V and J called. A share of the clones is absent; for the studies checked, an unresolved V gene accounts for under half, and the remainder has no known explanation. That table gives V, J and clone size, and the DNA gave D and trimming. Recorded for this sample are over 1,500 clones; about 25% of them occurred a single time. The ten largest clones represent around a quarter of the sample.

This sample is part of a study of T cells in localized non-small cell lung cancer (dated by TCRdb to 2020 to 2022). Regarding the complete study: T cell repertoires of 236 early-stage NSCLC patients were analyzed, with tumors being compared against uninvolved tumor-adjacent lungs. The cohort consisted of approximately 220 treatment-naive NSCLC patients whose localized lung tumors had been resected. NSCLC patients had a mean age of approximately 70 years, and around 140 were male and around 99 female. Summary of the overall study and its limitations: Since the design was exploratory, TCR variables were selected using unadjusted p-values with no false-discovery rate correction. Higher T cell density in blood was associated with longer overall survival, whereas higher clonality in adjacent lung was associated with shorter survival. Uninvolved tumor-adjacent lung showed the highest T cell clonality, higher than tumor, which suggests more focused antigenic responses in the uninvolved tumor-adjacent lung. Because multi-region tumor sequencing was not done, intratumor heterogeneity could not be ruled out. Of the top 100 tumor clones, a median of approximately 60 were detected in paired uninvolved adjacent lung; approximately 28 were also among that lung's top 100.

Uninvolved adjacent lung was obtained at least 2 cm from the tumor margin, and the absence of atypia was confirmed by two independent pathologists. At diagnosis, tumor, uninvolved tumor-adjacent lung and peripheral blood were collected and then preserved as a mix of FFPE and fresh-frozen material. The input for sequencing was normal lung tissue next to the tumor, taken before any cancer treatment. The clonotype comes from a male donor at least 60 years old with stage II lung adenocarcinoma.

Read as DNA, the sequence is TGTGCCAGCAGTTACCATCCACTGGACAGGGAGGATAGCCCCGAGCAGTACTTC. It encodes CASSYHPLDREDSPEQYF. The chain employs TRBV6-8 and TRBJ2-7; TRBD1 matches 8 bases in the middle. The germline V gene supplies CDR1 MNHGY and CDR2 SAAAGT. Ends trimmed: V by 2 bases, J by 6 bases; bases unmatched to a gene: 18. The CDR3 sequence holds 18 residues, the cysteine and phenylalanine included. Only the CDR3 part of the read is kept: 54 bases, read in frame from the first base.